These 32 T cell receptor beta chains originate from one sample sequenced in a study of shared clonotypes between healthy human individuals. It was CD45RO-negative cells, positively selected for CCR7, that made up naive CD8 cells, with terminally differentiated effector memory CD45RA+ cells excluded. The data were produced by immunoSEQ multiplex PCR, yet TCRdb's version contains in-frame clones alone and is incomplete. The data show roughly 2,000,000 clones, just over 90% seen once. Sequencing was performed on naive CD8+ T cells from PBMCs. These receptors originate from a man younger than 35 in good health. Some clones in this sample may be carry-over from other donors' samples.

This rearrangement joins TRBV5-4 to TRBJ2-1, with 7 nucleotides matching TRBD2. With 0 bases clipped from V and 7 bases from J, the junction kept 13 bases outside the gene matches. This CDR3 comprises 17 residues. Germline V gene sequence: CDR1 SGHNT, CDR2 YYREEE (reference sequence). The CDR3 DNA reads TGTGCCAGCAGCTTGGGGCTTGAGGCGGGAGCTAGGAATGAGCAGTTCTTC. Translated, it gives CASSLGLEAGARNEQFF.

The chain employs TRBV5-4 and TRBJ1-2, with 8 bases that match TRBD1. Trimming removed 1 base from V and 8 bases from J; junction bases left unmatched: 10. Germline V gives CDR1 SGHNT, CDR2 YYREEE (reference sequence). CDR3 size: 15 residues. This CDR3 reads CASSLPDRGFEGYTF. The DNA for the CDR3 is TGTGCCAGCAGCTTGCCAGACAGGGGTTTTGAGGGCTACACCTTC.

The chain employs TRBV11-2 and TRBJ1-5, with D unclear. V was clipped by 1 base and J by 1 base, with 8 bases between them. CDR1 SGHAT and CDR2 FQNNGV come from the germline V gene. The CDR3 loop spans 15 amino acids. DNA of the CDR3: TGTGCCAGCAGCTTAGGTCCCTCCAGCAATCAGCCCCAGCATTTT. As protein: CASSLGPSSNQPQHF. Full variable domain (outside the CDR3, taken from reference TRBV11-2 and TRBJ1-5): EAGVAQSPRYKIIEKRQSVAFWCNPISGHATLYWYQQILGQGPKLLIQFQNNGVVDDSQLPKDRFSAERLKGVDSTLKIQPAKLEDSAVYLCASSLGPSSNQPQHFGDGTRLSIL.

This chain links TRBV27 with TRBJ2-1; 9 positions match TRBD2. The germline V gene encodes CDR1 MNHEY and CDR2 SMNVEV (reference sequence). The CDR3 sequence is 13 residues long. After removal of 10 bases from V and 5 bases from J, the junction contained 6 bases not matched to a gene. CDR3 sequence reads: CATHIAGDNEQFF. The CDR3 DNA reads as TGTGCCACCCACATAGCGGGGGACAATGAGCAGTTCTTC.

V usage is TRBV13 and J usage is TRBJ1-2, with a weak D call TRBD1 (5 bases). CDR3 size: 14 residues. The germline gives CDR1 PRHDT, CDR2 FYEKMQ (reference sequence). The V and J ends lost 7 bases and 2 bases respectively, with 14 bases between them. The CDR3 DNA reads as TGTGCCAGCACCTCACGGGGCTACAACTATGGCTACACCTTC. Residues: CASTSRGYNYGYTF. Full variable domain (outside the CDR3, taken from reference TRBV13 and TRBJ1-2): AAGVIQSPRHLIKEKRETATLKCYPIPRHDTVYWYQQGPGQDPQFLISFYEKMQSDKGSIPDRFSAQQFSDYHSELNMSSLELGDSALYFCASTSRGYNYGYTFGSGTRLTVV.

For the CDR3, the DNA is TGTGCCAGCAGTTTAGGGGACAGGGGATCGGACGAGCAGTACTTC. This sequence encodes CASSLGDRGSDEQYF. This chain connects TRBV27 to TRBJ2-7; 10 positions agree with TRBD1. Germline CDR1 is MNHEY and CDR2 is SMNVEV (reference sequence). This CDR3 is built from 15 residues. The V and J ends lost 2 bases and 5 bases, in that order; junction bases with no gene match: 6.

The chain uses TRBV19 and TRBJ1-1, with 7 bases that match TRBD1. Germline V lookup: CDR1 LNHDA, CDR2 SQIVND (reference sequence). The CDR3 runs to 12 residues. V shed 6 bases and J 4 bases; nucleotides not matched to a gene: 2. DNA of the CDR3: TGTGCCAGTAGCCGGACAGGCACTGAAGCTTTCTTT. Its protein is CASSRTGTEAFF.

V usage is TRBV13 and J usage is TRBJ2-7; 11 positions agree with TRBD1. Germline trimming cut 5 bases from V and 3 bases from J; bases unmatched to any gene: 6. The CDR3 is 15 residues long. Germline CDR1 PRHDT, CDR2 FYEKMQ (reference sequence). CDR3 DNA: TGTGCCAGCAGCGGCCCGGGACAGGGGGGCTACGAGCAGTACTTC. Its protein product is CASSGPGQGGYEQYF.

This chain links TRBV6-5 with TRBJ2-7; TRBD1 might be the D (6 bases). Germline V CDR1 and CDR2: MNHEY, SVGAGI. The length of the CDR3 is 16 residues. Trimming removed 0 bases at V and 2 bases at J, with 14 bases between. In DNA form, the CDR3 reads TGTGCCAGCAGTTACTCGATCGGACAGACCACCTACGAGCAGTACTTC. Translation gives CASSYSIGQTTYEQYF.

V is TRBV9 and J is TRBJ2-3; 9 bases fit TRBD2. The CDR3 sequence is 19 residues long. Germline CDR1 and CDR2: SGDLS and YYNGEE. V dropped 3 bases and J dropped 10; count of bases not matched to a gene: 24. CDR3 amino acids: CASSDTPSPSGAEPEAQYF. The CDR3 coding sequence is TGTGCCAGCAGCGATACCCCGTCTCCTAGCGGGGCGGAGCCTGAGGCGCAGTATTTT.

The genes are TRBV7-2 and TRBJ2-1, with 9 positions matching TRBD2. CDR3 size: 15 residues. Germline V lookup: CDR1 SGHTA, CDR2 FQGNSA. The junction had 8 bases not matched to a gene; V was cut back by 7 bases and J by 4 bases. The CDR3 DNA is TGTGCCAGCACCCATAGCGGGAGAGGGTACAATGAGCAGTTCTTC. Residues: CASTHSGRGYNEQFF.

V and J are TRBV4-1 and TRBJ2-1; D is possibly TRBD1 (6 bases). Trimming cost V 4 bases and J 8 bases, with 15 bases left between them. CDR1 MGHRA and CDR2 YSYEKL come from the germline V gene. The CDR3 spans 14 residues. The CDR3 nucleotides are TGCGCCAGCAGCCGGAACACAGGGCTCGATGAGCAGTTCTTC. It translates to CASSRNTGLDEQFF.

The V and J genes are TRBV13 and TRBJ2-7; maybe TRBD1 (6 bases). Trimming shortened V by 4 bases and J by 2 bases, and 15 bases separated the two germline ends. CDR3 length: 15 amino acids. Per germline, CDR1 PRHDT and CDR2 FYEKMQ (reference sequence). This CDR3 is CASSWGRGVTYEQYF. The DNA of the CDR3 is TGTGCCAGCAGCTGGGGGCGAGGGGTGACCTACGAGCAGTACTTC. The variable domain in full, completed from reference TRBV13 and TRBJ2-7, reads AAGVIQSPRHLIKEKRETATLKCYPIPRHDTVYWYQQGPGQDPQFLISFYEKMQSDKGSIPDRFSAQQFSDYHSELNMSSLELGDSALYFCASSWGRGVTYEQYFGPGTRLTVT.

This chain links TRBV13 with TRBJ2-3; maybe TRBD2 (5 bases). Trimming pared 2 bases from V and 0 bases from J, leaving 9 bases between. The germline CDR1 and CDR2 sequences are PRHDT and FYEKMQ (reference sequence). The CDR3 is 15 amino acids. This chain's CDR3 is CASSLQTMSTDTQYF. The CDR3, as DNA: TGTGCCAGCAGCTTACAGACTATGAGCACAGATACGCAGTATTTT.

The CDR3 bases are TGTGCTAGTGGTTTGGTGGGGGGAGGGACCCAGTACTTC. It is translated as CASGLVGGGTQYF. The chain employs TRBV12-5 and TRBJ2-5, with D possibly TRBD2 on 6 matching bases. Deletions cut 0 bases from V and 7 bases from J, with 9 bases between. The CDR3 has 13 amino acids. In germline, CDR1 is LGHNT, CDR2 FRNRAP.

This chain connects TRBV27 to TRBJ2-7, with 7 bases lining up with TRBD1. CDR1 and CDR2 from the germline V gene are MNHEY and SMNVEV (reference sequence). The CDR3 extends over 16 amino acids. V was pared by 6 bases and J by 2 bases, with 13 bases of the junction left unmatched. This CDR3 is CASSTNLGQATYEQYF. In nucleotides, the CDR3 is TGTGCCAGCAGCACAAATCTAGGACAGGCAACCTACGAGCAGTACTTC.

Note on this clone: The same CDR3 also results from other DNA sequences found in this sample. This chain links TRBV5-1 with TRBJ2-7; D is tentatively TRBD1 or TRBD2 (5 bases each). There are 14 residues in the CDR3. CDR1 SGHRS and CDR2 YFSETQ come from the germline V gene. Trimming cost V 0 bases and J 7 bases, with 14 bases left between them. CDR3 in amino acids: CASSLGPGTSEQYF. In DNA, the CDR3 is TGCGCCAGCAGCTTGGGTCCCGGGACGTCTGAGCAGTACTTC.

The gene calls are TRBV2 and TRBJ2-3; 12 nucleotides match TRBD2. In germline, CDR1 is SNHLY, CDR2 FYNNEI. V shed 6 bases and J 2 bases; nucleotides not matched to a gene: 9. The CDR3 has 17 residues. CDR3 DNA: TGTGCCAGCAGAGGCCAAACTAGCGGGAGGTTCACAGATACGCAGTATTTT. Its translation: CASRGQTSGRFTDTQYF.

The chain links TRBV11-2 to TRBJ2-7; 9 nucleotides line up with TRBD1. Germline trimming cut 8 bases from V and 2 bases from J; bases unmatched to any gene: 7. The CDR3 is 14 amino acids. Germline CDR1 is SGHAT and CDR2 is FQNNGV. Here the CDR3 DNA reads TGTGCCAGCCGCCAGGGACAGGGACCCTACGAGCAGTACTTC. This sequence encodes CASRQGQGPYEQYF.

The chain is built from TRBV29-1 and TRBJ1-2, with a weak D call TRBD1 (5 bases). CDR1 and CDR2 (germline): SQVTM, ANQGSEA. Trimming removed 3 bases at V and 5 bases at J, with 13 bases between. CDR3 length equals 13 residues. The CDR3 DNA is TGCAGCGTTGATGCGGGGGGAACGTATGGCTACACCTTC. Translating it yields CSVDAGGTYGYTF.

The chain recombines TRBV13 with TRBJ1-1; TRBD1 might be the D (5 bases). Germline V gives CDR1 PRHDT, CDR2 FYEKMQ (reference sequence). The CDR3 runs 15 residues. V was shortened by 0 bases and J by 2 bases, with 10 bases between the two germline ends. CDR3 DNA sequence: TGTGCCAGCAGCTTAGGGGGCAGGGAAAACACTGAAGCTTTCTTT. This codes for CASSLGGRENTEAFF.

This clone has only one observation. The chain combines TRBV28 with TRBJ2-3; D possibly corresponds to TRBD1 (6 bases). Trimming removed 10 bases at V and 3 bases at J, with 14 bases between. CDR1 and CDR2 from the germline V gene are MDHEN and SYDVKM. CDR3 length equals 13 residues. The DNA for the CDR3 is TGTGCCACAGAACAGGGTAGTACAGATACGCAGTATTTT. Its protein product is CATEQGSTDTQYF.

V is TRBV28 and J is TRBJ2-4, with 7 bases that match TRBD2. CDR3 length: 15 residues. The V segment lost 5 bases and the J segment 9 bases; nucleotides outside the gene matches: 13. Germline V gene lookup returns CDR1 MDHEN and CDR2 SYDVKM. Written as DNA, the CDR3 is TGTGCCAGCAGTCCCCCGAGGGTCGGCGGGGGCATTCAGTACTTC. Residues: CASSPPRVGGGIQYF.

The rearrangement links TRBV7-2 to TRBJ2-7, with D perhaps TRBD2 (5 bases). CDR3 length equals 17 residues. Between the trimmed V and J ends, which lost 6 bases and 7 bases, there was a span of 28 bases. Germline CDR1 and CDR2: SGHTA and FQGNSA. The CDR3 region is CASRPGGPSGLGLEQYF. The CDR3 coding sequence is TGTGCCAGCAGACCAGGAGGACCGTCGGGCCTCGGGTTAGAGCAGTACTTC.

V gene TRBV7-6 combines with J gene TRBJ2-1; D gene ambiguous. The CDR3 extends over 11 amino acids. CDR1 and CDR2 from the germline V gene are SGHVS and FNYEAQ. Trimming stripped 3 bases from V and 10 bases from J, with 7 bases between. The CDR3 DNA sequence: TGTGCCAGCAGCTTCACCGGGGAGCAGTTCTTC. This gives the protein CASSFTGEQFF.

V and J are TRBV14 and TRBJ2-7; possible D gene TRBD1, 6 bases. CDR3 size: 16 residues. Germline values: CDR1 SGHDN, CDR2 FVKESK. Trimming removed 0 bases from V and 3 bases from J, with 15 bases in between. Here the CDR3 DNA reads TGTGCCAGCAGCCAAGAAGTTCCAAGGGGGAACTACGAGCAGTACTTC. Its translation is CASSQEVPRGNYEQYF.

The V call is TRBV29-1, the J call TRBJ2-5; D may be TRBD1 or TRBD2 (5 bases each). The V gene's germline CDR1 is SQVTM and CDR2 ANQGSEA. This CDR3 comprises 16 residues. Deletions cut 3 bases from V and 4 bases from J, with 21 bases between. CDR3 residues: CSVEPLSRVGGETQYF. In DNA, the CDR3 is TGCAGCGTTGAGCCTTTGAGCAGGGTTGGGGGAGAGACCCAGTACTTC. Drawing the rest from reference TRBV29-1 and TRBJ2-5, the complete variable domain is SAVISQKPSRDICQRGTSLTIQCQVDSQVTMMFWYRQQPGQSLTLIATANQGSEATYESGFVIDKFPISRPNLTFSTLTVSNMSPEDSSIYLCSVEPLSRVGGETQYFGPGTRLLVL.

The chain couples TRBV11-2 to TRBJ2-3; 7 bases map to TRBD2. V shed 5 bases, J shed 7 bases, and the junction held 15 bases outside the gene matches. This CDR3 has 16 residues. Looked up from germline, CDR1 is SGHAT and CDR2 is FQNNGV. CDR3 DNA sequence: TGTGCCAGCAGCCCCCTAGCGGTGGGACGGGGTCATACGCAGTATTTT. Its protein product is CASSPLAVGRGHTQYF.

CDR3: CASSRDGNTGELFF. The CDR3 DNA is TGTGCCAGCAGCAGGGACGGGAACACCGGGGAGCTGTTTTTT. The chain combines TRBV7-8 with TRBJ2-2; D might be TRBD1 or TRBD2, each matching 5 bases. The CDR3 covers 14 residues. With 5 bases removed from V and 1 base from J, the gap between germline ends came to 8 bases. From germline, CDR1 is SGHVS and CDR2 FQNEAQ. The whole variable domain, remainder taken from reference TRBV7-8 and TRBJ2-2, is GAGVSQSPRYKVAKRGQDVALRCDPISGHVSLFWYQQALGQGPEFLTYFQNEAQLDKSGLPSDRFFAERPEGSVSTLKIQRTQQEDSAVYLCASSRDGNTGELFFGEGSRLTVL.

This chain connects TRBV7-9 to TRBJ2-1; 8 nucleotides match TRBD2. Losses at the gene ends were 4 bases for V and 5 bases for J; bases not matched to a gene: 7. Germline V gene lookup returns CDR1 SEHNR and CDR2 FQNEAQ (reference sequence). The CDR3 extends over 15 amino acids. The CDR3 sequence: CASSSKAGAHNEQFF. CDR3 in DNA: TGTGCCAGCAGCTCCAAAGCGGGAGCCCACAATGAGCAGTTCTTC.

The chain joins TRBV4-1 to TRBJ1-1; 7 bases agree with TRBD1. This CDR3 comprises 16 residues. CDR1 and CDR2 from the germline V gene are MGHRA and YSYEKL. The V gene end was trimmed by 2 bases and the J gene end by 2 bases; junction bases not matched to a gene: 8. The CDR3 loop is CASSQTTGTANTEAFF. The CDR3 nucleotides read TGCGCCAGCAGCCAAACCACCGGGACAGCTAACACTGAAGCTTTCTTT.

CDR3 sequence: CSVASPGQGAEQYF. In DNA form, the CDR3 reads TGCAGCGTTGCCAGCCCGGGACAGGGGGCCGAGCAGTACTTC. The chain is built from TRBV29-1 and TRBJ2-7; 12 bases are shared with TRBD1. CDR1 and CDR2 (germline): SQVTM, ANQGSEA. CDR3 length: 14 amino acids. V gave up 4 bases and J gave up 6 bases; unmatched junction bases: 7.